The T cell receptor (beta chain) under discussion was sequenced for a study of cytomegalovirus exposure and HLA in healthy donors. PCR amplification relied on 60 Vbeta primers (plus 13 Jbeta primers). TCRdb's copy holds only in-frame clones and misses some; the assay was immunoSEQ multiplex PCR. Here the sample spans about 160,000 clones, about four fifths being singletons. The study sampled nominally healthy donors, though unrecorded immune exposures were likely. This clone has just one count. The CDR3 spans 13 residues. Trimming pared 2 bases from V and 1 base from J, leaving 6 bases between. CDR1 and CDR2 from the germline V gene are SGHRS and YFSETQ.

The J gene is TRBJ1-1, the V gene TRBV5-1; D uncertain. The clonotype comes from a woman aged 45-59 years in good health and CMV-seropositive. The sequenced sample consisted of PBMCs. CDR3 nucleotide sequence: TGCGCCAGCAGCTTTGGCGGGAACACTGAAGCTTTCTTT. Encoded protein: CASSFGGNTEAFF.